The following is a T cell receptor (beta chain) sequence with its context. The study counted Cohort 3 donors as recovered given two negative PCRs, clearance, or symptom resolution. This CDR3 is 13 amino acids long. The V gene lost 6 bases and the J gene lost 5 bases, with 11 bases spanning the gap. Germline-derived CDR1 and CDR2 are MNHEY and SVGAGI. The data were taken from a study of blood T cell repertoires in COVID-19. Study-wide context: The study drew acute and convalescent COVID-19 samples from the United States, Italy and Spain.

Original processing methods: Reference gene primer amplification in the assay estimated nucleated cell counts. Here immunoSEQ multiplex PCR was the method, and the copy in TCRdb shows in-frame clones only, minus some. From that table come the V and J calls and clone size; the DNA was used to work out D and trimming. The data hold hundreds of thousands of clones, with roughly 86% observed a single time. The sequenced material came from PBMCs or T cells enriched from blood (not recorded which). The sequence was collected from a woman aged 45-60 years who had recovered from COVID-19. The V and J genes are TRBV6-5 and TRBJ1-5; D not certain. CDR3 sequence: CASSDADYQPQHF. The CDR3 coding sequence is TGTGCCAGCAGCGACGCCGACTATCAGCCCCAGCATTTT.